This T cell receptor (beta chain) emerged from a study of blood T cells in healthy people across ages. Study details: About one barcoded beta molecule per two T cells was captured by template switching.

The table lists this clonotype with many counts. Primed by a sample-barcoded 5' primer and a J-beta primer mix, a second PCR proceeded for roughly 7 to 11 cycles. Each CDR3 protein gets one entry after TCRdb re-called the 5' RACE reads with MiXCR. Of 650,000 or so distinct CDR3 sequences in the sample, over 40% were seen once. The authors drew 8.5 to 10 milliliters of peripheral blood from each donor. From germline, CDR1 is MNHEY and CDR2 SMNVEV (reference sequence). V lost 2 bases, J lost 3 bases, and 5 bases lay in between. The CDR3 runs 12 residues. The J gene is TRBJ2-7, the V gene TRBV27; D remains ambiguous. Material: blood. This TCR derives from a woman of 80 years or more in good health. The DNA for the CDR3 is TGTGCCAGCAGTTTACCCGTCTACGAGCAGTACTTC. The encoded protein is CASSLPVYEQYF.